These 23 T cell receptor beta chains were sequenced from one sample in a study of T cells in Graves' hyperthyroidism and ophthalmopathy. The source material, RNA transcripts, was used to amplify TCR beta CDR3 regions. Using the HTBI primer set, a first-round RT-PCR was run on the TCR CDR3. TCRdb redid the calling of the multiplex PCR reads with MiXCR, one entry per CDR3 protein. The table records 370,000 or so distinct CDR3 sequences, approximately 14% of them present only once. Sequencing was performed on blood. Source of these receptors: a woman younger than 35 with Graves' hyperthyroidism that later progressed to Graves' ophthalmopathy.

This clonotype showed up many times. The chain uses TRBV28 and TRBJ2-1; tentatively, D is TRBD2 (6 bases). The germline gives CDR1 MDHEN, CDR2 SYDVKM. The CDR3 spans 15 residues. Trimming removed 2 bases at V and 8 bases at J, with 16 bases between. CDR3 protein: CASSLRRELPHEQFF. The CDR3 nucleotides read TGTGCCAGCAGTTTACGGCGGGAACTCCCCCATGAGCAGTTCTTC.

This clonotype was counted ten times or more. The CDR3 DNA reads TGTGCCTCTACAGGGTCTGGGGCCAACGTCCTGACTTTC. Its translation: CASTGSGANVLTF. V gene TRBV30 combines with J gene TRBJ2-6; possibly TRBD1 for D (6 bases). CDR1 and CDR2 (germline): GTSNPN, SVGIG (reference sequence). The length of the CDR3 is 13 residues. V lost 7 bases and J 1 base, leaving 8 bases between the germline ends.

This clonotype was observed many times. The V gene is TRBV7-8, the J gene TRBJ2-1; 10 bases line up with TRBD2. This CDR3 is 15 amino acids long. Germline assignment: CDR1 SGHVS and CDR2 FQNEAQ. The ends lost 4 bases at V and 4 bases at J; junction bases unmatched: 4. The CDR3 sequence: CASSSRTSGYNEQFF. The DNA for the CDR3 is TGTGCCAGCAGCTCAAGGACTAGCGGATACAATGAGCAGTTCTTC. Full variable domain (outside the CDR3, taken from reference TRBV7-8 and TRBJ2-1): GAGVSQSPRYKVAKRGQDVALRCDPISGHVSLFWYQQALGQGPEFLTYFQNEAQLDKSGLPSDRFFAERPEGSVSTLKIQRTQQEDSAVYLCASSSRTSGYNEQFFGPGTRLTVL.

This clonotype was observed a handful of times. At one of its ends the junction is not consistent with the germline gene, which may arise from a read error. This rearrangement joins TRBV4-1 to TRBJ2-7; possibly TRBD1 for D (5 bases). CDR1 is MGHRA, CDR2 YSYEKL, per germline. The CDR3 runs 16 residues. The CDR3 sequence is CASSQGPADRAYGQYF. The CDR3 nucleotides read TGCGCCAGCAGCCAGGGGCCGGCGGACCGCGCATACGGGCAGTACTTC.

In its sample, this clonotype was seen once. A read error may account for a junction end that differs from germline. CDR3 DNA: TGCGCCAGCAGCCAAGATATAAAGGACAGGGCCAATTCACCCCGCCACTTT. Its translation: CASSQDIKDRANSPRHF. This rearrangement joins TRBV13 to TRBJ1-6; 8 bases match TRBD1. The CDR3 extends over 17 amino acids. Germline loops: CDR1 PRHDT, CDR2 FYEKMQ (reference sequence).

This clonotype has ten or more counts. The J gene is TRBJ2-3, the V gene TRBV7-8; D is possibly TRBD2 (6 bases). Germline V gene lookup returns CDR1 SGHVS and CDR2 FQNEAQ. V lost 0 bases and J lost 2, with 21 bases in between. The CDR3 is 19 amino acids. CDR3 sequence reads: CASSLAGTSPILDTDTQYF. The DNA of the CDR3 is TGTGCCAGCAGCTTAGCGGGAACTAGCCCGATACTCGACACAGATACGCAGTATTTT.

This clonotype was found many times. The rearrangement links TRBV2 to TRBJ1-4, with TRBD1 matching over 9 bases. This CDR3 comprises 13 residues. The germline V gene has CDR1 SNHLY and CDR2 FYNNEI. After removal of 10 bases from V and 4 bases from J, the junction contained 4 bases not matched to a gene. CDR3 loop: CAIGTGHNEKLFF. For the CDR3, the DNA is TGTGCCATCGGGACAGGGCATAATGAAAAACTGTTTTTT.

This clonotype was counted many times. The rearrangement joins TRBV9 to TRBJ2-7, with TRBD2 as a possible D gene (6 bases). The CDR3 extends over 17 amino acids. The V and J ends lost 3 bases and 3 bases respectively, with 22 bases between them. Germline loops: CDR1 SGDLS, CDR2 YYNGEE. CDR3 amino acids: CASSEGPLTGERYEQYF. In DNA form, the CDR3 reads TGTGCCAGCAGCGAGGGCCCCCTAACGGGGGAGCGCTACGAGCAGTACTTC.

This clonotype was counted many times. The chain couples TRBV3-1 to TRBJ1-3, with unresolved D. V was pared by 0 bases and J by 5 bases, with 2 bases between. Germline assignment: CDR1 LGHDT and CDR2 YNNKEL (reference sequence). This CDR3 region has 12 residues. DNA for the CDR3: TGTGCCAGCAGCCAAGATCGAAACACCATATATTTT. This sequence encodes CASSQDRNTIYF.

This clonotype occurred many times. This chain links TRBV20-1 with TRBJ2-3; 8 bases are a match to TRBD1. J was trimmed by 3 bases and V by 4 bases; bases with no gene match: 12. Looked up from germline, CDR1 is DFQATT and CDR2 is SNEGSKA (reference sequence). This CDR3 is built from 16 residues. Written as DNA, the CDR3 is TGCAGTGCTACATTTTCAGGGGGCAGGAGGACAGATACGCAGTATTTT. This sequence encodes CSATFSGGRRTDTQYF.

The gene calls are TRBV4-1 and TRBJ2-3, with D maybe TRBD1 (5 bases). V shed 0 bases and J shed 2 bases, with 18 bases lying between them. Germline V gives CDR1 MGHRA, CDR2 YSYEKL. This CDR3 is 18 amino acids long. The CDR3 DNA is TGCGCCAGCAGCCAAGATCCCCTGGGGCCCTTAGACACAGATACGCAGTATTTT. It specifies CASSQDPLGPLDTDTQYF.

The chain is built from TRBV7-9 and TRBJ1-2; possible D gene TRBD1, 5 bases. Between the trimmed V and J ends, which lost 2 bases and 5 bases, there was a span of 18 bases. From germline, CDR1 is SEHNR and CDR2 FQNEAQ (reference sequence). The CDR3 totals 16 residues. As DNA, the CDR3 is TGTGCCAGCAGCTTATACCCCCAGGGACGGAATTATGGCTACACCTTC. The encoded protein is CASSLYPQGRNYGYTF.

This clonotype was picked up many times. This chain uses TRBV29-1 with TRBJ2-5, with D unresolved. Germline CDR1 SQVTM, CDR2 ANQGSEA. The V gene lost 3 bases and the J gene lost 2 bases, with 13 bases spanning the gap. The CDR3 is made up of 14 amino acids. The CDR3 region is CSVEGIPPQETQYF. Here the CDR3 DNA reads TGCAGCGTTGAGGGGATCCCGCCACAAGAGACCCAGTACTTC.

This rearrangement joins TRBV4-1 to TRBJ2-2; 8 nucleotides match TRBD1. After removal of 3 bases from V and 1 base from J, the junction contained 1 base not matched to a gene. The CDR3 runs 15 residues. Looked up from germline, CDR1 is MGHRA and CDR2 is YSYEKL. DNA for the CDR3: TGCGCCAGCAGCCACGGACAGGGGAACACCGGGGAGCTGTTTTTT. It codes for CASSHGQGNTGELFF.

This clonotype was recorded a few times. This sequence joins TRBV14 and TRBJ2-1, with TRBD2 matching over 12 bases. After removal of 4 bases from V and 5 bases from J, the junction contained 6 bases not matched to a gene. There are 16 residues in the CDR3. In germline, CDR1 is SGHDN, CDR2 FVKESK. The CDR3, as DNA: TGTGCCAGCAGCCCGAGGACTAGCGGGGAGCACAATGAGCAGTTCTTC. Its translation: CASSPRTSGEHNEQFF.

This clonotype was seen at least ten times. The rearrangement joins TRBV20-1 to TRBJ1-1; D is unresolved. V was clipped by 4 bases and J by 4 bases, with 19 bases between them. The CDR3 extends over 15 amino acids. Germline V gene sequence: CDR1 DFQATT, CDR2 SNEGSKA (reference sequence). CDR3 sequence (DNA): TGCAGTGCTACGGCTGGAGTGGAGCGGAGCACTGAAGCTTTCTTT. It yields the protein CSATAGVERSTEAFF.

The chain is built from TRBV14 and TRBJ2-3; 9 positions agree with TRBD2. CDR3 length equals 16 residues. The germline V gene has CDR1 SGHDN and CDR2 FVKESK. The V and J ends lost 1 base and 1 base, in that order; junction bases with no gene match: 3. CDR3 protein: CASSQGAGGCTDTQYF. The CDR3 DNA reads TGTGCCAGCAGCCAAGGGGCGGGAGGGTGCACAGATACGCAGTATTTT.

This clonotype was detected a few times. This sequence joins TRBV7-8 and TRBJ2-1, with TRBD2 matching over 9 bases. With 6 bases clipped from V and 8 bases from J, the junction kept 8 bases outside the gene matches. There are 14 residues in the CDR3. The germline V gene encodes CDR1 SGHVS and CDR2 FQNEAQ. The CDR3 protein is CASRNSGSRDEQFF. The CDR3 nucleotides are TGTGCCAGCAGAAATAGCGGGAGTCGGGATGAGCAGTTCTTC.

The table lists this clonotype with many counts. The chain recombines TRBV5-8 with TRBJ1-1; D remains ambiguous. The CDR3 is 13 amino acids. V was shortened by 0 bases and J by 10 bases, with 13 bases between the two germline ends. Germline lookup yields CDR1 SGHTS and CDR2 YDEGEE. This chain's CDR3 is CASSLEPLRAAFF. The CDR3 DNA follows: TGTGCCAGCAGCTTGGAGCCGTTGCGGGCAGCTTTCTTT. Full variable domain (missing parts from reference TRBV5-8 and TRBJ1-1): EAGVTQSPTHLIKTRGQQATLRCSPISGHTSVYWYQQALGLGLQFLLWYDEGEERNRGNFPPRFSGRQFPNYSSELNVNALELEDSALYLCASSLEPLRAAFFGQGTRLTVV.

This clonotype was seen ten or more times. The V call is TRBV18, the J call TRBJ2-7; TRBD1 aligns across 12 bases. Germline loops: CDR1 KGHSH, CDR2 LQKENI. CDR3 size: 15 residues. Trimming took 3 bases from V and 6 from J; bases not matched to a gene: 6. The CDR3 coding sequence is TGTGCCAGCTCACCGGGACAGGGGGCGCATCGCGAGCAGTACTTC. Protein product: CASSPGQGAHREQYF.

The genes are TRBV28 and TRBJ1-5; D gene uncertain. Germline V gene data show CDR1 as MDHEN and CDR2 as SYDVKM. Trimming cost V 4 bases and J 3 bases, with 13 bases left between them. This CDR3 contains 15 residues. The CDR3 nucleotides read TGTGCCAGCAGTTCCGCGTATCAGTTCAATCAGCCCCAGCATTTT. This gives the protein CASSSAYQFNQPQHF. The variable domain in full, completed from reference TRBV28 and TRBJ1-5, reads DVKVTQSSRYLVKRTGEKVFLECVQDMDHENMFWYRQDPGLGLRLIYFSYDVKMKEKGDIPEGYSVSREKKERFSLILESASTNQTSMYLCASSSAYQFNQPQHFGDGTRLSIL.

The CDR3 reads CASSLRDRGRLGNTEAFF. The CDR3 DNA follows: TGCGCCAGCAGCTTACGAGACAGGGGAAGATTAGGGAACACTGAAGCTTTCTTT. This chain connects TRBV4-1 to TRBJ1-1; 8 bases agree with TRBD1. The CDR3 runs to 18 residues. Germline CDR1 MGHRA, CDR2 YSYEKL. The V segment lost 5 bases and the J segment 1 base; nucleotides outside the gene matches: 15.

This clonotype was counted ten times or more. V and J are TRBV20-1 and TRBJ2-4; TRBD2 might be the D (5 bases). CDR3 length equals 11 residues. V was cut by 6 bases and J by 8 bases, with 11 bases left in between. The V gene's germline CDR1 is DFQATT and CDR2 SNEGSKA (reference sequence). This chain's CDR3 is CSAGDRDIQYF. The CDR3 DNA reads TGCAGTGCCGGGGATCGGGACATTCAGTACTTC.